Given below is one T cell receptor (beta chain) in context. Its antigen is not identified. From 5'RACE with constant-segment primers came TCR alpha and TCR beta cDNA libraries that carried sample barcodes and UMIs. TCRdb reprocessed the 5' RACE reads with MiXCR, giving one entry per CDR3 protein. This sample yields 75,000 to 95,000 distinct CDR3 sequences, of which around an eighth are seen a single time; about a quarter belongs to the top ten. Germline V gene sequence: CDR1 DFQATT, CDR2 SNEGSKA (reference sequence). V lost 3 bases and J lost 4, with 9 bases in between. The CDR3 runs to 12 residues. This sample stems from a study of T-cell memory formation after mild COVID-19. Study-wide context: TCR clusters mostly belonged to single donors. Notes on the study in general: Among clones contracting day 15 to 85, CD4/CD8 was balanced, whereas later expanders leaned CD4+. The main location of contracting CD4+ clones was CM and EM, and that of contracting CD8+ clones was EMRA.

The clonotype was recovered from an adult woman who had mild COVID-19 (a few samples of this study predate the infection). Cell type and time point are not known. Sequencing was carried out using PBMCs or a T cell subset sorted from them (not recorded which). V gene TRBV20-1 combines with J gene TRBJ1-2; D might be TRBD1 (6 bases). CDR3 coding DNA: TGCAGTGCTAGCAGGGGTCTCTATGGCTACACCTTC. It yields the protein CSASRGLYGYTF.